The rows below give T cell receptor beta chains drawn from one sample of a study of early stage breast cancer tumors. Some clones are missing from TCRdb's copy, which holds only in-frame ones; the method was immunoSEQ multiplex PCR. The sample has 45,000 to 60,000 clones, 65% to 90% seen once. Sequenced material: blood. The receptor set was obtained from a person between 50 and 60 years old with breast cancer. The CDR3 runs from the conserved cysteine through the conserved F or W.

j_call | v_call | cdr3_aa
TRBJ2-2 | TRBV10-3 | CAISERGVNTGELFF
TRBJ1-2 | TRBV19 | CASSGQGDYGYTF
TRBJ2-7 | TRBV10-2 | CASSEVRGLNYEQYF
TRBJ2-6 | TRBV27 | CASSSGADRGSSGANVLTF
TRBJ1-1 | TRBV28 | CASSSTTAEAFF
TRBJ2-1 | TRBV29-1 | CSVDTSGSGNEQFF
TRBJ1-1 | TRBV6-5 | CASSLGMNTEAFF
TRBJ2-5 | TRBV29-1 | CSVTGTGGGETQYF
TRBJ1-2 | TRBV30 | CAWSRGQNYGYTF
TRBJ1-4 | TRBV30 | CAWDDGVTNEKLFF
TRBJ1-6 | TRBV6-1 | CASSDFLAGAYNSPLHF
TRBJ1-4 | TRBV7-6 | CASSLYGRKLFF
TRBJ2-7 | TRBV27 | CASSSPGLGIYEQYF
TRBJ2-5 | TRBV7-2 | CASSPGQGGKTQYF
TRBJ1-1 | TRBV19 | CASSRSHANTKAFF
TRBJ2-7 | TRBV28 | CASSITKYEQYF
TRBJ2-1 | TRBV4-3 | CASSQDLLVGGNYNEQFF
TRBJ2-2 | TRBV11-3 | CASSFQGEAGELFF
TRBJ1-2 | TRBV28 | CASSYYGQAAYGYTF
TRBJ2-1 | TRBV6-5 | CASNYAGGLNEQFF
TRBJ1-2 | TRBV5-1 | CASSLGSSGYGYTF
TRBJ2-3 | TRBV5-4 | CASSPGTGDTDTQYF
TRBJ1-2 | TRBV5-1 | CASSLDLGGQPNYGYTF
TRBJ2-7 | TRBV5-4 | CASSSNSGTSGREQYF
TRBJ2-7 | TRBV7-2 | CASSSYPPYEQYF
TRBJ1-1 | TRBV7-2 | CASSLQGKVNTEAFF
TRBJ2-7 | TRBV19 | CASGGRPYEQYF
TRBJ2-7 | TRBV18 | CASSPGGGLDEQYF
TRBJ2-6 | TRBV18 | CASSPGRGANVLTF
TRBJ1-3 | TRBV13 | CASPDLSGNTIYF
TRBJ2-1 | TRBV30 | CAWSVGTSGTGFDNEQFF
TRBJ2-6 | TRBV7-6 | CASSLTGANVLTF
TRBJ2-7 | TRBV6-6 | CASSYRGYEQYF
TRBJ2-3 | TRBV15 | CATSRGLAGDTDTQYF
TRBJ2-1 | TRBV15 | CATSRGPREARSYNEQFF
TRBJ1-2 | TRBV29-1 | CSVISQGMRYTF
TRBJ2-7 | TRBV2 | CASSGGLRTRGEQYF
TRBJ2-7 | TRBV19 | CASSKSPPGQGIHEQYF
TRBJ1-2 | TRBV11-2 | CASRLLLDGYTF
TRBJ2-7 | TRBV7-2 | CASSGGTSGAYEQYF
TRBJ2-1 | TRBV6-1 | CASSGWTNLGYNEQFF
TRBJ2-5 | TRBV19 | CASSPLGSNLETQYF
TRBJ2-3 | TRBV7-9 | CASSPGATVLADTQYF
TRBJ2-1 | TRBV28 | CASSLLAGGGLFIPNEQFF
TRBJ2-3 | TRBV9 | CASSAAGMGTDTQYF
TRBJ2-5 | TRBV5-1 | CASSSQETQYF
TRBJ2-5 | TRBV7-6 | CASSPGTNPETQYF
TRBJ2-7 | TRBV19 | CASSMEQGGYEQYF
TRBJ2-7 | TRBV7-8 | CASSLDPGTISYEQYF
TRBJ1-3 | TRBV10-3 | CATSGGISGNTIYF
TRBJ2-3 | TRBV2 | CASSEAGLALASTDTQYF